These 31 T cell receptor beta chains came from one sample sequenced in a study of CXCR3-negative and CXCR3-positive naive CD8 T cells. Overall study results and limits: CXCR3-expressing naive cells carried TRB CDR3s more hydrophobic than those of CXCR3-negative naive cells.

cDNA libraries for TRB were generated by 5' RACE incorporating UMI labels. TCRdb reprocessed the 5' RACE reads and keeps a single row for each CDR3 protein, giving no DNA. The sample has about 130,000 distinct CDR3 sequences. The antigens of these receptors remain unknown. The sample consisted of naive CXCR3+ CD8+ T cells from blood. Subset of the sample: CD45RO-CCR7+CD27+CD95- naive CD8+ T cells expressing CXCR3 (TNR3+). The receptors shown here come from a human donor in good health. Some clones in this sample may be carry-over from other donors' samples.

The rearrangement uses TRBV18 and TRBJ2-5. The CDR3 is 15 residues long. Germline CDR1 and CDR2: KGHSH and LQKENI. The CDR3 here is CASSGSILLQETQYF.

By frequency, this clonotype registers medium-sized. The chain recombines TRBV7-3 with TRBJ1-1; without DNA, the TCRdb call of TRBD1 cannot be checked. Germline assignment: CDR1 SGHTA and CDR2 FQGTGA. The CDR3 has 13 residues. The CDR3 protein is CASSWTGNTEAFF.

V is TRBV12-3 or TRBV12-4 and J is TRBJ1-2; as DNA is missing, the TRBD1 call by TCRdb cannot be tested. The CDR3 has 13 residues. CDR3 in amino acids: CASSSGQSYGYTF.

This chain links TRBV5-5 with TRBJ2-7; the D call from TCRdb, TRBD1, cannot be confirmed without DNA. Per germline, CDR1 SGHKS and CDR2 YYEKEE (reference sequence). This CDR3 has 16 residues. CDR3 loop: CASSGGWQGAYYEQYF. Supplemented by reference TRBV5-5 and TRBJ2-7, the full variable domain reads DAGVTQSPTHLIKTRGQQVTLRCSPISGHKSVSWYQQVLGQGPQFIFQYYEKEERGRGNFPDRFSARQFPNYSSELNVNALLLGDSALYLCASSGGWQGAYYEQYFGPGTRLTVT.

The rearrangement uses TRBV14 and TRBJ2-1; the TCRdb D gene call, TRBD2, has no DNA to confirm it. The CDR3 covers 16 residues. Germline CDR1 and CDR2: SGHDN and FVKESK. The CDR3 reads CASSQHTSGSRNEQFF.

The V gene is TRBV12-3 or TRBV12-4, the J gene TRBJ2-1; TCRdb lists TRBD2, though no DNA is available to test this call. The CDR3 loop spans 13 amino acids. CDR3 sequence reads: CASSWTRYNEQFF.

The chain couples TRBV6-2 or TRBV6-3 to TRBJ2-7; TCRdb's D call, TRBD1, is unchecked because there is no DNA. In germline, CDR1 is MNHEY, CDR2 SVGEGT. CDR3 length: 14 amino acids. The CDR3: CASSRRDSQYEQYF.

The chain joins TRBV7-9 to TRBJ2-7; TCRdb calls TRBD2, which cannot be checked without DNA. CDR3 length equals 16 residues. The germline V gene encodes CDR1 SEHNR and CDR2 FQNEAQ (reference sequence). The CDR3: CASSLETSGRANEQYF.

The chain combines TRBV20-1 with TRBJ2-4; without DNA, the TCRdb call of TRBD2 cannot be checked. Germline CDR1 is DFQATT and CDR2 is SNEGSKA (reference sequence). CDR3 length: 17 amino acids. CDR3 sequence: CSADRLAGDLAKNIQYF.

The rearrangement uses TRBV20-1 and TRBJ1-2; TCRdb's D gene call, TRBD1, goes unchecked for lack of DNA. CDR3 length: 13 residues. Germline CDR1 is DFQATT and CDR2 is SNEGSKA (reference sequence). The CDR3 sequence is CSATGQGGYGYTF.

The CDR3 loop is CSAELAGTNYEQYF. J is TRBJ2-7 and V is TRBV20-1; the TCRdb D gene call, TRBD2, has no DNA to confirm it. This CDR3 has 14 amino acids. Germline lookup yields CDR1 DFQATT and CDR2 SNEGSKA (reference sequence).

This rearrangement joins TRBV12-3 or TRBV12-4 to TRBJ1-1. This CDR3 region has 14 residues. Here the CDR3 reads CASSFRRGLLEAFF.

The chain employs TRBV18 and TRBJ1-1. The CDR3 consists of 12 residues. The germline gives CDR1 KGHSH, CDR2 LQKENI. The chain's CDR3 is CASSPPGVEAFF.

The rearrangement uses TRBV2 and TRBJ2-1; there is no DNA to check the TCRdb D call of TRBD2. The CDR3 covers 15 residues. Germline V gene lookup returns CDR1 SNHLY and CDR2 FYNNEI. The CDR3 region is CASSEGTSGGDEQFF.

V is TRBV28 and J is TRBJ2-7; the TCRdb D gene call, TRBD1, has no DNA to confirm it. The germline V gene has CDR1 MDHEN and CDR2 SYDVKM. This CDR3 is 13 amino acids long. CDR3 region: CASKDSHAYEQYF.

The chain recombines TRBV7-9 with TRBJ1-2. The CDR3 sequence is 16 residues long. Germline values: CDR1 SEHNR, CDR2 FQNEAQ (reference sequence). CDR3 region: CASSLGTVGGAYGYTF. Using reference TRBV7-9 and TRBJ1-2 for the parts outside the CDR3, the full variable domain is DTGVSQNPRHKITKRGQNVTFRCDPISEHNRLYWYRQTLGQGPEFLTYFQNEAQLEKSRLLSDRFSAERPKGSFSTLEIQRTEQGDSAMYLCASSLGTVGGAYGYTFGSGTRLTVV.

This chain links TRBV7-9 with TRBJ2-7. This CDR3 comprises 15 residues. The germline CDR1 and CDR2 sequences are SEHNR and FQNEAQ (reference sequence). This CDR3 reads CASSLSSYAGHEQYF.

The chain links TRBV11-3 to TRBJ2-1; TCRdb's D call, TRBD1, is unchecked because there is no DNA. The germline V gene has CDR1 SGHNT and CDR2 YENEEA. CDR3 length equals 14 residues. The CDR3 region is CASSGRGNYNEQFF.

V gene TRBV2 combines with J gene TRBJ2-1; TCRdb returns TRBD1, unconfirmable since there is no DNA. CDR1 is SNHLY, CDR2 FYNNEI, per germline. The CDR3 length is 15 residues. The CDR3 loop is CASTYRGREMNEQFF.

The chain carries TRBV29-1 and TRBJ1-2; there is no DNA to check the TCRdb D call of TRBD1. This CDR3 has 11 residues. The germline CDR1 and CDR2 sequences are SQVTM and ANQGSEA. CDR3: CSVGQGNGYTF. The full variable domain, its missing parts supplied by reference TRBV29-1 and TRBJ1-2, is SAVISQKPSRDICQRGTSLTIQCQVDSQVTMMFWYRQQPGQSLTLIATANQGSEATYESGFVIDKFPISRPNLTFSTLTVSNMSPEDSSIYLCSVGQGNGYTFGSGTRLTVV.

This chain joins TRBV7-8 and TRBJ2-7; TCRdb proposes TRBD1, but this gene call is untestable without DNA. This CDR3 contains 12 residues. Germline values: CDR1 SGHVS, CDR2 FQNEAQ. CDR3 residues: CASSPTGDEQYF.

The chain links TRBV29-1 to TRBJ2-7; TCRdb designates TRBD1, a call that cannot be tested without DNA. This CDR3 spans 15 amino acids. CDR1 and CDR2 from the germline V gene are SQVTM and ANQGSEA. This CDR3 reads CSVEIGAGLVYEQYF.

The CDR3 here is CSARLLGQGETYEQYF. The chain couples TRBV20-1 to TRBJ2-7; TCRdb reports TRBD1, a call that lacks DNA to check it against. The CDR3 contains 16 residues. Germline V gene lookup returns CDR1 DFQATT and CDR2 SNEGSKA (reference sequence).

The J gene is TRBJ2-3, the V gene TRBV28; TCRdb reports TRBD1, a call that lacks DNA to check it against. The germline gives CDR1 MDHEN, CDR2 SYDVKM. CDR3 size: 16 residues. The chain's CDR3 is CASSLNLGEHTDTQYF.

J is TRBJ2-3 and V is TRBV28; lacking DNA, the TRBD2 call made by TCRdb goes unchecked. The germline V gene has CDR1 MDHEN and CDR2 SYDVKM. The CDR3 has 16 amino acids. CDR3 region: CASSWFTSGVPDTQYF. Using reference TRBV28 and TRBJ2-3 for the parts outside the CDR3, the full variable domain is DVKVTQSSRYLVKRTGEKVFLECVQDMDHENMFWYRQDPGLGLRLIYFSYDVKMKEKGDIPEGYSVSREKKERFSLILESASTNQTSMYLCASSWFTSGVPDTQYFGPGTRLTVL.

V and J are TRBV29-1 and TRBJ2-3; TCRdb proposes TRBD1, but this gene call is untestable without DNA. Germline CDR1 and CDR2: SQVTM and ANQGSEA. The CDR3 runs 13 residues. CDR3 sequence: CSADGSWADTQYF.

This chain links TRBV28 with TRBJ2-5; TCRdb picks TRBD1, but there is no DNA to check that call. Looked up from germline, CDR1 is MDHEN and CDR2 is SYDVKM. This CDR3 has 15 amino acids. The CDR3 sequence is CASSPINRGRETQYF. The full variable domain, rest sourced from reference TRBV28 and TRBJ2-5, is DVKVTQSSRYLVKRTGEKVFLECVQDMDHENMFWYRQDPGLGLRLIYFSYDVKMKEKGDIPEGYSVSREKKERFSLILESASTNQTSMYLCASSPINRGRETQYFGPGTRLLVL.

The CDR3 spells CASSSLAGVRETQYF. The rearrangement joins TRBV4-1 to TRBJ2-5; lacking DNA, the TRBD2 call made by TCRdb goes unchecked. This CDR3 region has 15 residues. The germline gives CDR1 MGHRA, CDR2 YSYEKL.

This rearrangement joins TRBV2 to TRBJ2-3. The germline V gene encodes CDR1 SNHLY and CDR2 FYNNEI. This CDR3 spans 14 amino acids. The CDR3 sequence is CASSSDGSTDTQYF.

CDR3 in amino acids: CASSLGGGPPPNEQFF. V gene TRBV27 combines with J gene TRBJ2-1; TCRdb reports TRBD2, a call that lacks DNA to check it against. In germline, CDR1 is MNHEY, CDR2 SMNVEV (reference sequence). CDR3 length: 16 amino acids.

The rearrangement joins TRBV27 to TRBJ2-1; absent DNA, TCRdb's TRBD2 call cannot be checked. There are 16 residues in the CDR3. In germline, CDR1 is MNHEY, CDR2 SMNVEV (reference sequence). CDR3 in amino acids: CASSARPSGAYNEQFF.